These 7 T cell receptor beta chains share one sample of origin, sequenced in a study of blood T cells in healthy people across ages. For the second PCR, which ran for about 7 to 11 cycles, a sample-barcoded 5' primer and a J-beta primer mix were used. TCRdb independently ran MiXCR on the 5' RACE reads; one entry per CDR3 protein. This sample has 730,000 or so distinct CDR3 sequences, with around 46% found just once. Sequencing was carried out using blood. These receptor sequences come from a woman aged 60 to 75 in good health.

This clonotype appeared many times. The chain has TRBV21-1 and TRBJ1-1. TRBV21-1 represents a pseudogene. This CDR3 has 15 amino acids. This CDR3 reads CASRLLRAGSTEAFF. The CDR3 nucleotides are TGTGCCAGCAGGCTACTAAGGGCAGGGAGCACTGAAGCTTTCTTT.

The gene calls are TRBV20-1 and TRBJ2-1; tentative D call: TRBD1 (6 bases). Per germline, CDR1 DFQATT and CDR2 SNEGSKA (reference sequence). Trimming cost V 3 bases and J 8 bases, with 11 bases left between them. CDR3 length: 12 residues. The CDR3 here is CSASGQSYEQFF. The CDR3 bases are TGCAGTGCTAGTGGACAGTCCTATGAGCAGTTCTTC.

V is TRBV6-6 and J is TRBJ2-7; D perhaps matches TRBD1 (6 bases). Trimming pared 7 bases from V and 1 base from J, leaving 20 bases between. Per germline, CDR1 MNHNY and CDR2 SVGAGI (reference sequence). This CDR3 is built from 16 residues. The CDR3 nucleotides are TGTGCCAGCACTCACACGGGACAATCGCCTTCCTACGAGCAGTACTTC. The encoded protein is CASTHTGQSPSYEQYF.

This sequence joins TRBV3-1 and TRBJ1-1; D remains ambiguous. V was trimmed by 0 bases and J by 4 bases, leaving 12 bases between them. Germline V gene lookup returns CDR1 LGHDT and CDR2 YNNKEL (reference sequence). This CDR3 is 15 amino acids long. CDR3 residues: CASSQESGWGTEAFF. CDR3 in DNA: TGTGCCAGCAGCCAAGAGTCGGGGTGGGGCACTGAAGCTTTCTTT.

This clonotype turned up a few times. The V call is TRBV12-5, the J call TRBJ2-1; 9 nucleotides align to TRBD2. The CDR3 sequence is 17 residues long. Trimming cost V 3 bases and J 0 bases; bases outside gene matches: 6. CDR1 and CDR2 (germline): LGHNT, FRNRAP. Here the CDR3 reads CASGFRLAGSSYNEQFF. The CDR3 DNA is TGTGCTAGTGGTTTTCGGCTAGCGGGGAGCTCCTACAATGAGCAGTTCTTC.

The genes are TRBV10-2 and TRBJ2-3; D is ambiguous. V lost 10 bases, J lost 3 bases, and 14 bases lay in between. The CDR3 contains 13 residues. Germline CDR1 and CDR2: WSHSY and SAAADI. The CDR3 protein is CAILSRGTDTQYF. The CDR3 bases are TGCGCCATCCTCTCCCGTGGGACAGATACGCAGTATTTT.

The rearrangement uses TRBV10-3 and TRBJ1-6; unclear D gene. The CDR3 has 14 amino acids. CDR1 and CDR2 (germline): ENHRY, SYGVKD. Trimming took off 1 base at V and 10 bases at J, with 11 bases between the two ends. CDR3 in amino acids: CAISELAPGSPLHF. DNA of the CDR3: TGTGCCATCAGTGAGTTGGCACCGGGGTCACCCCTCCACTTT.